Shown below are 20 T cell receptor beta chains from a single sample sequenced in a study of identical twins (dated by TCRdb to the mid-2010s). Library creation used 5' RACE. Sequencing was performed on an Illumina HiSeq 2000. TCRdb trimmed public reads at Q25 via fastp, called clones via MiXCR and kept in-frame beta chains. Each record represents a unique CDR3 protein, reported with the most common genes and DNA among its rows. This sample gives about 340,000 distinct CDR3 sequences in total; 9% to 15% of them show up just once. Roughly 7.8% of the sample is taken by the ten largest. The same data also went into a second study, on yellow fever vaccine responses in identical twins.

Specimen: CD8+ T cells sorted from blood. The receptors shown here come from a woman aged 18-30 years in good health.

The chain recombines TRBV16 with TRBJ2-1; possible D gene TRBD2, 6 bases. The length of the CDR3 is 15 residues. Trimming left V 7 bases short and J 5 bases short, with 18 bases between. Germline V gene data show CDR1 as KGHSY and CDR2 as FQNENV. CDR3 sequence (DNA): TGTGCCAGCACGGGGGATTTTCCAGAGCACAATGAGCAGTTCTTC. Amino acid sequence: CASTGDFPEHNEQFF.

The chain joins TRBV6-2 or TRBV6-3 to TRBJ2-1; no definite D call. This CDR3 has 11 residues. Germline CDR1 reads MNHEY; CDR2 reads SVGEGT. V lost 5 bases to trimming and J lost 10 bases, with 9 bases between them. The CDR3 loop is CASSPRLEQFF. CDR3 in DNA: TGTGCCAGCAGTCCTAGGTTAGAGCAGTTCTTC.

The table lists this clonotype with many counts. The rearrangement links TRBV12-3 or TRBV12-4 to TRBJ2-5; D unresolved. The CDR3 runs to 16 residues. The ends were cut back, 3 bases at V and 0 bases at J, with 14 bases in the middle. The CDR3 sequence is CASSFYEGVDQETQYF. The CDR3 nucleotides read TGTGCCAGCAGTTTTTACGAAGGCGTTGACCAAGAGACCCAGTACTTC.

The genes are TRBV15 and TRBJ2-7, with a possible D match to TRBD1 (6 bases). Germline V gives CDR1 LNHNV, CDR2 YYDKDF (reference sequence). Between the trimmed V and J ends, which lost 4 bases and 8 bases, there was a span of 18 bases. The CDR3 extends over 14 amino acids. The CDR3 DNA follows: TGTGCCACCAGCATGTCAGGGGATTATCTAAAGCAGTACTTC. This translates into CATSMSGDYLKQYF.

This clonotype was seen repeatedly, ten times or more. J is TRBJ2-7 and V is TRBV4-1; D is possibly TRBD1 (5 bases). The CDR3 loop spans 14 amino acids. Germline-derived CDR1 and CDR2 are MGHRA and YSYEKL. V was trimmed by 0 bases and J by 7 bases, leaving 13 bases between them. CDR3 protein: CASSQDRAGREQYV. The CDR3 DNA reads TGCGCCAGCAGCCAAGATAGGGCAGGGCGGGAGCAGTACGTC.

This clonotype was seen only a few times. V gene TRBV5-5 combines with J gene TRBJ2-7, with D unresolved. Between the trimmed V and J ends, which lost 0 bases and 6 bases, there was a span of 10 bases. The CDR3 spans 13 residues. Germline lookup yields CDR1 SGHKS and CDR2 YYEKEE (reference sequence). CDR3 residues: CASSLVQLSEQYV. The CDR3 region has the DNA TGTGCCAGCAGCTTGGTACAATTGAGCGAGCAGTACGTC.

This chain links TRBV28 with TRBJ2-2, with D tentatively TRBD1 (6 bases). CDR1 is MDHEN and CDR2 is SYDVKM in the germline V gene. The CDR3 is made up of 14 amino acids. The V end was cut by 7 bases, the J end by 7 bases, with 16 bases between. The CDR3 is CASTISQGNGELFF. As DNA, the CDR3 is TGTGCCAGCACCATTTCTCAGGGGAACGGGGAGCTGTTTTTT.

This clonotype occurred many times. The J gene is TRBJ2-1, the V gene TRBV4-1; D perhaps matches TRBD1 (5 bases). Germline CDR1 and CDR2: MGHRA and YSYEKL. Trimming removed 5 bases at V and 8 bases at J, with 10 bases between. CDR3 length equals 12 residues. The CDR3 DNA reads as TGCGCCAGCAGCTCCCAGGGCTATGAGCAGTTCTTC. Encoded protein: CASSSQGYEQFF.

This clonotype has just a few counts. The CDR3 DNA reads TGTGCCAGCTTCCCGGGACAGAGCTACGAGCAGTACTTC. It specifies CASFPGQSYEQYF. The genes are TRBV2 and TRBJ2-7; TRBD1 matches 7 bases. Looked up from germline, CDR1 is SNHLY and CDR2 is FYNNEI. This CDR3 is built from 13 residues. After removal of 8 bases from V and 3 bases from J, the junction contained 7 bases not matched to a gene.

In this sample, this clonotype turned up many times. CDR3 sequence: CASSRTTVRSLHF. In nucleotides, the CDR3 is TGCGCCAGCAGCCGGACGACAGTTCGGTCCCTCCACTTT. J is TRBJ1-6 and V is TRBV4-1, with D tentatively TRBD1 (5 bases). The germline V gene has CDR1 MGHRA and CDR2 YSYEKL. Trimming took 4 bases from V and 14 from J, leaving 15 bases between them. This CDR3 is 13 amino acids long.

The chain has TRBV6-2 or TRBV6-3 and TRBJ1-1, with D possibly TRBD1 on 5 matching bases. V dropped 2 bases and J dropped 8 bases, with 21 bases sitting between them. In germline, CDR1 is MNHEY, CDR2 SVGEGT. This CDR3 has 16 amino acids. The CDR3 loop is CASSYPDDRAPDEAFF. The CDR3 DNA reads as TGTGCCAGCAGTTACCCGGACGACAGAGCACCTGACGAAGCTTTCTTT.

This clonotype was detected a few times. J is TRBJ1-2 and V is TRBV5-1, with 8 bases identical to TRBD1. Looked up from germline, CDR1 is SGHRS and CDR2 is YFSETQ. V shed 3 bases, J shed 1 base, and the junction held 5 bases outside the gene matches. This CDR3 is 15 amino acids long. For the CDR3, the DNA is TGCGCCAGCAGCTCCGGGACAGGATATAACTATGGCTACACCTTC. Translating it yields CASSSGTGYNYGYTF.

The table lists this clonotype with many counts. This chain uses TRBV20-1 with TRBJ2-7, with D maybe TRBD1 (5 bases). V was cut by 0 bases and J by 3 bases, with 12 bases left in between. This CDR3 has 14 amino acids. CDR1 is DFQATT and CDR2 is SNEGSKA in the germline V gene (reference sequence). CDR3 loop: CSARDGQGNYEQYF. Written as DNA, the CDR3 is TGCAGTGCTAGAGATGGGCAGGGAAACTACGAGCAGTACTTC.

V and J are TRBV19 and TRBJ2-1, with 7 bases matching TRBD2. The germline V gene has CDR1 LNHDA and CDR2 SQIVND (reference sequence). This CDR3 spans 15 amino acids. V gave up 6 bases and J gave up 6 bases; unmatched junction bases: 11. The DNA for the CDR3 is TGTGCCAGTAGGGGCGGCGGGAGTGTAGGCAATGAGCAGTTCTTC. Translated, it gives CASRGGGSVGNEQFF.

This clonotype has ten or more counts. This rearrangement joins TRBV27 to TRBJ1-2, with D possibly being TRBD1 (6 bases). The V end was cut by 7 bases, the J end by 4 bases, with 13 bases between. Germline assignment: CDR1 MNHEY and CDR2 SMNVEV (reference sequence). This CDR3 is 13 amino acids long. In DNA, the CDR3 is TGTGCCAGCAAGGAAACAGGGTCCTATGGCTACACCTTC. Translated: CASKETGSYGYTF.

V is TRBV7-7 and J is TRBJ2-7, with 7 bases fitting TRBD1. V lost 2 bases to trimming and J lost 7 bases; unmatched junction nucleotides: 5. The CDR3 length is 13 residues. Germline lookup yields CDR1 SSHAT and CDR2 FNYEAQ (reference sequence). CDR3 nucleotide sequence: TGTGCCAGCAGCTTAAATACAGGGGATGAGCAGTACTTC. Its protein product is CASSLNTGDEQYF.

The J gene is TRBJ2-3, the V gene TRBV27; perhaps D is TRBD1 or TRBD2 (5 bases each). The CDR3 has 15 amino acids. Trimming took off 4 bases at V and 4 bases at J, with 15 bases between the two ends. Germline loops: CDR1 MNHEY, CDR2 SMNVEV (reference sequence). The chain's CDR3 is CASSWDGLLADTQYF. For the CDR3, the DNA is TGTGCCAGCAGTTGGGACGGATTGTTGGCAGATACGCAGTATTTT.

This clonotype showed up many times. This chain connects TRBV5-1 to TRBJ2-2, with 10 positions matching TRBD2. After removal of 3 bases from V and 1 base from J, the junction contained 9 bases not matched to a gene. CDR1 SGHRS and CDR2 YFSETQ come from the germline V gene. The CDR3 totals 18 residues. The CDR3 here is CASSYLAGAQKNTGELFF. The CDR3 DNA reads as TGCGCCAGCAGCTATCTAGCGGGGGCCCAAAAGAACACCGGGGAGCTGTTTTTT.

In this sample, this clonotype turned up many times. The CDR3 here is CASSLTGVEKLFF. For the CDR3, the DNA is TGCGCCAGCAGCCTTACTGGTGTTGAAAAACTGTTTTTT. V usage is TRBV4-1 and J usage is TRBJ1-4; D unresolved. Per the germline V gene, CDR1 is MGHRA and CDR2 is YSYEKL. The CDR3 loop spans 13 amino acids. V was trimmed by 4 bases and J by 7 bases, leaving 10 bases between them.

This clonotype has a handful of counts. The chain carries TRBV2 and TRBJ2-7, with D perhaps matching TRBD1 (6 bases). The CDR3 is 12 amino acids. V was cut by 7 bases and J by 5 bases, with 12 bases left in between. Germline V gives CDR1 SNHLY, CDR2 FYNNEI. The CDR3 DNA is TGTGCCAGCAAAGGGGGTGTCAACGAGCAGTACTTC. Amino acid sequence: CASKGGVNEQYF. Full variable domain (outside the CDR3, taken from reference TRBV2 and TRBJ2-7): EPEVTQTPSHQVTQMGQEVILRCVPISNHLYFYWYRQILGQKVEFLVSFYNNEISEKSEIFDDQFSVERPDGSNFTLKIRSTKLEDSAMYFCASKGGVNEQYFGPGTRLTVT.